These T cell receptor beta chains were read from a single sample in a study of identical twins. Using its own MiXCR run on the 5' RACE reads, TCRdb lists one record per CDR3 protein. Of 700,000 or so distinct CDR3 sequences in the sample, 8.6% are singletons; the top ten hold approximately 0.89%. Separately, the same data were catalogued under a study of yellow fever vaccine responses in identical twins.

The sample comprised PBMCs. The receptors were gathered from a woman younger than 30 in good health. Both conserved end residues are part of each CDR3. Fields, in order: V gene, J gene, CDR3 protein.

>TRBV20-1|TRBJ2-3
CSARVAAGTQYF
>TRBV5-1|TRBJ1-1
CASGSGQSVTEAFF
>TRBV20-1|TRBJ1-5
CSAGWGGQGRLKQPQHF
>TRBV7-6|TRBJ1-6
CASSATGAIGALHF
>TRBV27|TRBJ2-3
CAVGLAGVTDTQYF
>TRBV12-3/TRBV12-4|TRBJ1-4
CASRAQVGFFEKLFF
>TRBV7-3|TRBJ2-3
CASSFGRGIADTQYF
>TRBV3-1|TRBJ2-7
CASSQGGGLAGETYEQYF
>TRBV24-1|TRBJ2-2
CATSPSGTGNTGELFF
>TRBV4-3|TRBJ2-3
CASSSQRDPTDTQYF
>TRBV5-6|TRBJ2-7
CASSFWEGLREQYF
>TRBV7-8|TRBJ2-4
CASSLVERGLAKNIQYF
>TRBV7-2|TRBJ2-3
CASSLDAGTTDTQYF
>TRBV5-5|TRBJ2-5
CASSNPGVHETQYF
>TRBV6-4|TRBJ2-1
CASSAAGGSYNEQFF
>TRBV6-4|TRBJ2-1
CATLTSRLHNEQFF
>TRBV15|TRBJ1-4
CATSRDIALAGARIF
>TRBV7-9|TRBJ2-5
CASSLGLAERQETQYF
>TRBV19|TRBJ2-2
CASSSTGVGTGELFF
>TRBV2|TRBJ1-2
CASGTGEMNGYTF
>TRBV7-9|TRBJ1-2
CALSRQGAYYGYTF
>TRBV5-1|TRBJ2-7
CASSLAGEGVSEQYF
>TRBV27|TRBJ2-5
CASSFQSSGIWRDQYF
>TRBV7-2|TRBJ2-7
CASSSRGMSYEQYF
>TRBV7-9|TRBJ2-6
CASSLFGRAGANVLTF
>TRBV6-4|TRBJ1-2
CASSPGQGQLFSGYTF
>TRBV7-9|TRBJ2-1
CASSSFNDNEQFF
>TRBV20-1|TRBJ2-3
CSAFIESTQYF
>TRBV5-1|TRBJ1-4
CASSLDLTYEKLFF
>TRBV28|TRBJ2-7
CASMLGGRGQYF
>TRBV4-3|TRBJ1-1
CASSQIRGNTEAFF
>TRBV6-5|TRBJ2-7
CASSYSIGFGEQYF
>TRBV7-2|TRBJ2-1
CASVLVGDPYNEQFF
>TRBV20-1|TRBJ1-3
CSVSGGLISGNTIYF
>TRBV18|TRBJ2-7
CASSPDRAWEQYF
>TRBV4-2|TRBJ1-2
CASTSTQRNGYTF
>TRBV7-8|TRBJ1-1
CASSLRSQGSTEAFF
>TRBV20-1|TRBJ2-7
CSAPALAGGPYEQYF
>TRBV30|TRBJ2-2
CAWSVRLTGELFF
>TRBV3-1|TRBJ1-1
CASSHSENTEAFF
>TRBV5-1|TRBJ2-1
CASSFGGTGNEQFF
>TRBV29-1|TRBJ2-7
CSVVRELNEQYF
>TRBV11-2|TRBJ1-1
CASSLELNLPTEAFF
>TRBV12-3/TRBV12-4|TRBJ2-2
CASSLRLAGETGELFF
>TRBV6-1|TRBJ1-5
CASKPGQGAIQPQHF
>TRBV12-3/TRBV12-4|TRBJ1-6
CASSLRQGNSPLHF
>TRBV7-2|TRBJ2-1
CASRGTSGGGKQFF
>TRBV19|TRBJ1-1
CASSIFSMNTEAFF
>TRBV9|TRBJ2-3
CASSAPGREGTDTQYF
>TRBV7-9|TRBJ2-1
CASSLVAGSPLGEQFF